This T cell receptor (beta chain) was profiled in a study of blood T cell repertoires in COVID-19. Study details: Specimens from acute and convalescent COVID-19 originated in the United States, Italy and Spain. The analysed material was cDNA or gDNA that came from T cells, B-cell-depleted T cells, or PBMCs.

In the source study's methods: Nucleated cell counts were estimated from reference gene primer amplification. Repertoires were generated with immunoSEQ multiplex PCR, while TCRdb's copy carries only in-frame clones and drops some. That table furnishes V, J and clone size, whereas the DNA furnished D and trimming. The table shows approximately 260,000 clones, with roughly 89% occurring only once. Germline CDR1 is MDHEN and CDR2 is SYDVKM. Trimming pared 7 bases from V and 4 bases from J, leaving 22 bases between. The CDR3 has 16 amino acids. The origin of this receptor is a woman between 40 and 55 years old who had recovered from COVID-19. Sequenced material: peripheral blood. The chain carries TRBV28 and TRBJ1-1; maybe TRBD1 (5 bases). CDR3 sequence: CASTAGEGPGGTEAFF. In DNA, the CDR3 is TGTGCCAGCACCGCCGGGGAGGGACCGGGGGGCACTGAAGCTTTCTTT.